This TCR beta chain was captured in a study of T cells after yellow fever vaccination. The sample holds a few counts of this clonotype. This CDR3 is built from 14 residues. V was cut by 5 bases and J by 0 bases, with 11 bases left in between. Germline V lookup: CDR1 LGHDT, CDR2 YNNKEL (reference sequence). MiXCR, applied by TCRdb to the 5' RACE reads, yields one record per CDR3 protein. The top ten hold approximately 39% of the sample, which has some 160,000 distinct CDR3 sequences, around 9% seen once. The specimen comprised CD8+ T cells sorted from PBMCs, sampled 45 days after the yellow fever booster vaccination. This sequence originates from a man younger than 30 who received the YFV17D yellow fever vaccine. The V gene is TRBV3-1, the J gene TRBJ2-7; D gene uncertain. CDR3 nucleotide sequence: TGTGCCAGCAGCGCCAGGCCGAGCTCCTACGAGCAGTACGTC. Its protein is CASSARPSSYEQYV.